This T cell receptor (beta chain) was captured by sequencing in a study of Ad26.COV2.S vaccination and SARS-CoV-2 variants. Study overall: As a participant in COV1001, the donor was in the Ad26.COV2.S trial arm.

Comments on this clone: Antigen: not known.

Study-level points and caveats: Across vaccine and placebo recipients, the breadth of non-spike TCRs was similar. A substantial breadth of spike-specific CD8+ and CD4+ T cell responses after vaccination has been reported. Breadth and depth estimates from TCRs may understate total T cell responses.

Produced via immunoSEQ multiplex PCR; TCRdb's table is partial and in-frame only. Altogether 350,000 to 450,000 clones are present, 83% being singletons, with the ten largest covering more than 7%. The CDR3 covers 15 residues. The V and J ends lost 0 bases and 4 bases respectively, with 12 bases between them. Germline assignment: CDR1 MNHEY and CDR2 SVGAGI. This sample's treatment: some 19 received Ad26.COV2.S at low or high dose, single or two shots; five or six received placebo; per-sample allocation not given. The investigators took samples on day 63 after the first vaccine or placebo injection. This sequence originates from a person between 18 and 65 years old who received the Ad26.COV2.S COVID-19 vaccine or a placebo. This chain links TRBV6-5 with TRBJ1-2; a weak D match, TRBD1 (5 bases). The sample consisted of peripheral blood, taken in a trial of Ad26.COV2.S vaccine versus placebo. The CDR3 nucleotides read TGTGCCAGCAGTTACTCGAGCGACAGTCTCTATGGCTACACCTTC. It specifies CASSYSSDSLYGYTF.